The 10 T cell receptor beta chains presented below share a single source sample, sequenced in a study of T cell changes during pregnancy in multiple sclerosis. TCRdb's copy holds only in-frame clones and misses some; the assay was immunoSEQ multiplex PCR. The profile shows some 94,000 clones, roughly nine tenths of them singletons. The starting material was peripheral blood, obtained in the first trimester of pregnancy. The origin of the receptors is a female donor with multiple sclerosis, enrolled in a pregnancy study.

This clone was observed once. This chain joins TRBV29-1 and TRBJ2-5; 9 nucleotides line up with TRBD1. The CDR3 totals 17 residues. J gave up 2 bases and V 7 bases, and 17 bases lay outside the gene matches. CDR1 is SQVTM, CDR2 ANQGSEA, per germline. CDR3 sequence reads: CSAVVRDRAALQETQYF. CDR3 sequence (DNA): TGCAGCGCCGTGGTCCGGGACAGGGCGGCCTTACAAGAGACCCAGTACTTC.

The chain is built from TRBV29-1 and TRBJ1-2; 7 nucleotides align to TRBD1. The CDR3 sequence is 13 residues long. The trim removed 2 bases at V and 8 bases at J, leaving 8 bases unmatched. The germline CDR1 and CDR2 sequences are SQVTM and ANQGSEA. The DNA of the CDR3 is TGCAGCGTTGAAACCGACAGGGTCTGCGGCTACACCTTC. This sequence encodes CSVETDRVCGYTF. The full variable domain, rest sourced from reference TRBV29-1 and TRBJ1-2, is SAVISQKPSRDICQRGTSLTIQCQVDSQVTMMFWYRQQPGQSLTLIATANQGSEATYESGFVIDKFPISRPNLTFSTLTVSNMSPEDSSIYLCSVETDRVCGYTFGSGTRLTVV.

This chain links TRBV12-5 with TRBJ2-7, with 10 bases matching TRBD1. Germline V CDR1 and CDR2: LGHNT, FRNRAP. The CDR3 has 22 residues. V was pared by 2 bases and J by 0 bases, with 22 bases of the junction left unmatched. The chain's CDR3 is CASGLSIPLRDRGDPFSYEQYF. Here the CDR3 DNA reads TGTGCTAGTGGTTTGTCTATCCCTCTACGGGACAGGGGTGACCCATTCTCCTACGAGCAGTACTTC.

The chain is built from TRBV19 and TRBJ1-1; D call uncertain. This CDR3 contains 12 residues. Trimming pared 3 bases from V and 1 base from J, leaving 3 bases between. CDR1 is LNHDA and CDR2 is SQIVND in the germline V gene (reference sequence). CDR3 sequence reads: CASSMRNTEAFF. The CDR3 bases are TGTGCCAGTAGTATGCGGAACACTGAAGCTTTCTTT.

The chain carries TRBV10-2 and TRBJ1-2; unclear D gene. This CDR3 region has 16 residues. The ends were cut back, 1 base at V and 3 bases at J, with 15 bases in the middle. The V gene's germline CDR1 is WSHSY and CDR2 SAAADI. The CDR3 DNA is TGCGCCAGCAGTGAGTTTTTGACCACGCGGGACTATGGCTACACCTTC. This codes for CASSEFLTTRDYGYTF.

J is TRBJ2-7 and V is TRBV7-8; D gene uncertain. This CDR3 spans 13 amino acids. Germline assignment: CDR1 SGHVS and CDR2 FQNEAQ. Trimming took off 1 base at V and 2 bases at J, with 6 bases between the two ends. CDR3 DNA: TGTGCCAGCAGCTTAGACACAGCCTACGAGCAGTACTTC. Its protein product is CASSLDTAYEQYF.

V and J are TRBV9 and TRBJ2-7; 12 nucleotides line up with TRBD2. V was pared by 3 bases and J by 2 bases, with 9 bases of the junction left unmatched. The CDR3 is made up of 17 amino acids. CDR1 and CDR2 (germline): SGDLS, YYNGEE. Here the CDR3 DNA reads TGTGCCAGCAGCGGCGGGACTAGCGGGCACAACCCCTACGAGCAGTACTTC. Translated: CASSGGTSGHNPYEQYF. Full variable domain (rest looked up from reference TRBV9 and TRBJ2-7): DSGVTQTPKHLITATGQRVTLRCSPRSGDLSVYWYQQSLDQGLQFLIQYYNGEERAKGNILERFSAQQFPDLHSELNLSSLELGDSALYFCASSGGTSGHNPYEQYFGPGTRLTVT.

The chain has TRBV5-1 and TRBJ1-4; 8 bases align to TRBD1. Germline V gene data show CDR1 as SGHRS and CDR2 as YFSETQ. V shed 4 bases, J shed 8 bases, and the junction held 10 bases outside the gene matches. The length of the CDR3 is 15 residues. The CDR3 reads CASSLQQGGYEKLFF. The CDR3 DNA reads as TGCGCCAGCAGCCTACAACAGGGGGGGTACGAAAAACTGTTTTTT.

The chain uses TRBV9 and TRBJ1-1; D might be TRBD1 (6 bases). Germline CDR1 SGDLS, CDR2 YYNGEE. CDR3 length: 14 residues. Between the trimmed V and J ends, which lost 3 bases and 1 base, there was a span of 10 bases. The CDR3 coding sequence is TGTGCCAGCAGCGAGGCAGGGGCGAACACTGAAGCTTTCTTT. It is translated as CASSEAGANTEAFF.

The rearrangement uses TRBV2 and TRBJ1-4, with a possible D match to TRBD1 (5 bases). The CDR3 consists of 16 residues. The V end lost 1 base, the J end lost 0 bases, and 9 bases lay between the germline ends. Germline V gives CDR1 SNHLY, CDR2 FYNNEI. CDR3 nucleotide sequence: TGTGCCAGCAGTGAAGTGGGGCGTACAACTAATGAAAAACTGTTTTTT. It codes for CASSEVGRTTNEKLFF.